The clone carrying this T cell receptor (beta chain) was seen a handful of times. The CDR3 sequence is 16 residues long. Between the trimmed V and J ends, which lost 4 bases and 4 bases, there was a span of 21 bases. CDR1 DFQATT and CDR2 SNEGSKA come from the germline V gene (reference sequence). Through a sample-barcoded 5' primer and a J-beta primer mix, a second PCR was run for roughly 7 to 12 cycles. MiXCR was run by TCRdb on the 5' RACE reads, yielding one entry per CDR3 protein. The sample has 540,000 or so distinct CDR3 sequences; more than 45% are singletons. This entry comes from a study of blood T cells in healthy people across ages. Study at large: Template-switching capture recovered about one barcoded beta molecule per two T cells.

Sequenced: blood. This clonotype was sampled from an older man in good health. The chain joins TRBV20-1 to TRBJ2-3; possibly TRBD1 or TRBD2 for D (6 bases each). DNA of the CDR3: TGCAGTGCTACAGGGGAGGTAACCCGAAGGGCAGATACGCAGTATTTT. Its translation is CSATGEVTRRADTQYF.